This T cell receptor beta chain was recorded in a study of blood T cell repertoires in COVID-19. Study overall: The cDNA or gDNA used as material had been derived from T cells, B-cell-depleted T cells, or PBMCs.

TCRdb's table, derived via immunoSEQ multiplex PCR, lists solely in-frame clones and lacks some. The sample yields 300,000 to 450,000 clones, more than 75% seen once. V was clipped by 2 bases and J by 10 bases; unmatched bases: 8. This CDR3 comprises 16 residues. Germline V gene sequence: CDR1 MDHEN, CDR2 SYDVKM. The Seattle patients joined while their infection was active and were tracked longitudinally afterward. This chain links TRBV28 with TRBJ2-1; 13 positions match TRBD2. The source material was peripheral blood. This TCR derives from a woman in her 30s with COVID-19, enrolled during active disease. The CDR3 bases are TGTGCCAGCAGTTTAACTGGGACTAGCGGGATTGGGGAGCAGTTCTTC. This translates into CASSLTGTSGIGEQFF.